A single sample gave rise to the 8 T cell receptor beta chains below, sequenced in a study of cytomegalovirus exposure and HLA in healthy donors. Only in-frame clones appear in the TCRdb table, and some are missing; sequencing was by immunoSEQ multiplex PCR. Among around 150,000 clones listed, 88% were seen once. The sequenced material came from PBMCs. The source of these receptors is a man between 18 and 29 years old in good health and CMV-seronegative.

The chain joins TRBV9 to TRBJ1-4; TRBD1 agrees at 7 bases. CDR1 and CDR2 from the germline V gene are SGDLS and YYNGEE. The length of the CDR3 is 16 residues. Trimming at V came to 3 bases and at J to 0 bases, leaving 5 bases not matched to a gene. CDR3 DNA sequence: TGTGCCAGCAGCGAGACAGGGATCGCAACTAATGAAAAACTGTTTTTT. This gives the protein CASSETGIATNEKLFF.

This clone has a handful of counts. The rearrangement joins TRBV6-4 to TRBJ2-3; 14 nucleotides line up with TRBD2. The CDR3 has 16 amino acids. V lost 5 bases to trimming and J lost 4 bases; unmatched junction nucleotides: 5. CDR1 is MRHNA, CDR2 SNTAGT, per germline. The CDR3 DNA is TGTGCCAGCAGTCCACGGGGACTAGCGGGGGCAGATACGCAGTATTTT. Protein product: CASSPRGLAGADTQYF.

This sequence joins TRBV27 and TRBJ1-5; D is unresolved. V lost 6 bases, J lost 3 bases, and 15 bases lay in between. Germline V gives CDR1 MNHEY, CDR2 SMNVEV (reference sequence). The CDR3 has 15 amino acids. The CDR3 coding sequence is TGTGCCAGCAGCCGAGGCGGCGGGAACAATCAGCCCCAGCATTTT. Its protein is CASSRGGGNNQPQHF.

This rearrangement joins TRBV27 to TRBJ2-2; D gene uncertain. Between the trimmed V and J ends, which lost 2 bases and 3 bases, there was a span of 7 bases. The CDR3 has 14 residues. Per germline, CDR1 MNHEY and CDR2 SMNVEV (reference sequence). The CDR3 protein is CASSLRRYTGELFF. The CDR3 nucleotides read TGTGCCAGCAGTTTAAGGCGGTACACCGGGGAGCTGTTTTTT.

This chain links TRBV5-1 with TRBJ2-3, with TRBD2 identical over 11 bases. The CDR3 has 15 amino acids. V lost 6 bases to trimming and J lost 1 base; unmatched junction nucleotides: 4. Germline-derived CDR1 and CDR2 are SGHRS and YFSETQ. In DNA, the CDR3 is TGCGCCAGCAAATCACTAGCGGGGGGCACAGATACGCAGTATTTT. This sequence encodes CASKSLAGGTDTQYF.

This clone occurred once. The chain recombines TRBV28 with TRBJ2-4; 7 bases fit TRBD2. In germline, CDR1 is MDHEN, CDR2 SYDVKM. The CDR3 is 15 residues long. V shed 4 bases, J shed 8 bases, and the junction held 11 bases outside the gene matches. Written as DNA, the CDR3 is TGTGCCAGCAGTTCGGTGGGCCTTGGGGGGGACATTCAGTACTTC. It translates to CASSSVGLGGDIQYF. Complete variable domain (other parts from reference TRBV28 and TRBJ2-4): DVKVTQSSRYLVKRTGEKVFLECVQDMDHENMFWYRQDPGLGLRLIYFSYDVKMKEKGDIPEGYSVSREKKERFSLILESASTNQTSMYLCASSSVGLGGDIQYFGAGTRLSVL.

The J gene is TRBJ2-1, the V gene TRBV5-1; weak D call: TRBD1 (5 bases). This CDR3 is built from 14 residues. V gave up 2 bases and J gave up 7 bases, with 13 bases separating them. Per the germline V gene, CDR1 is SGHRS and CDR2 is YFSETQ. CDR3 nucleotide sequence: TGCGCCAGCAGCTTAGGGCAGGGTGGAAATGAGCAGTTCTTC. Amino acid sequence: CASSLGQGGNEQFF.

The V gene is TRBV19, the J gene TRBJ1-5; D not certain. This CDR3 is built from 15 residues. The V end was cut by 8 bases, the J end by 0 bases, with 14 bases between. The germline gives CDR1 LNHDA, CDR2 SQIVND (reference sequence). Here the CDR3 DNA reads TGTGCCAGTTCTGCGGGAACCTATAGCAATCAGCCCCAGCATTTT. Translation gives CASSAGTYSNQPQHF.